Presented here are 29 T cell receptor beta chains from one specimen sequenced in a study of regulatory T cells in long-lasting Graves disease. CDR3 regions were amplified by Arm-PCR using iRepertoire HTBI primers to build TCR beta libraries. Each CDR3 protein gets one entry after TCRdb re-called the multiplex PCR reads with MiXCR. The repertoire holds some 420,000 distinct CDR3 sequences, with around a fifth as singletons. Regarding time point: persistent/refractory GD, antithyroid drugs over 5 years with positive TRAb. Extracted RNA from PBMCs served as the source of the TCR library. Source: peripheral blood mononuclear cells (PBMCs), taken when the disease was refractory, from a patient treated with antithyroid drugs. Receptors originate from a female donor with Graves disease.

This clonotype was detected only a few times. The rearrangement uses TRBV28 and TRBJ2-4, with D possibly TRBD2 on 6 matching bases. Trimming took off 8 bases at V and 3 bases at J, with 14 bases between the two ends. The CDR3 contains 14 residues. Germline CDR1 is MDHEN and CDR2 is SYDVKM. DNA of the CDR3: TGTGCCAGCGGTTCGCGGGACCTCAAAAACATTCAGTACTTC. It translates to CASGSRDLKNIQYF.

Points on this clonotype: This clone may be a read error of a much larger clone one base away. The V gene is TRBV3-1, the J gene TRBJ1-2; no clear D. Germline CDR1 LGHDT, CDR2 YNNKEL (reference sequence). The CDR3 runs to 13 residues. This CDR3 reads CAGSQLRGWGYTF. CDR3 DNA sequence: TGTGCCGGCAGCCAATTGCGGGGTTGGGGCTACACCTTC.

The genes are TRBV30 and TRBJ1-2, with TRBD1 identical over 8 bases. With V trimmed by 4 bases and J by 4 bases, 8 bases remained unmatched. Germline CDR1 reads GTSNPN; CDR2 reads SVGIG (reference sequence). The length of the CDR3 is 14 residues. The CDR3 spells CAWTLGQGVYGYTF. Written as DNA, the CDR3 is TGTGCCTGGACCCTTGGACAGGGTGTCTATGGCTACACCTTC.

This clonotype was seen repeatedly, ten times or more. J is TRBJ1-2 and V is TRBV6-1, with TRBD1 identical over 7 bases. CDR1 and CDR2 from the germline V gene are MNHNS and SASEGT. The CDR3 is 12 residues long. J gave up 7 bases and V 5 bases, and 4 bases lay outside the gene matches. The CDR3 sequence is CASSQGGFGYTF. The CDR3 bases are TGTGCCAGCAGTCAGGGGGGGTTTGGCTACACCTTC.

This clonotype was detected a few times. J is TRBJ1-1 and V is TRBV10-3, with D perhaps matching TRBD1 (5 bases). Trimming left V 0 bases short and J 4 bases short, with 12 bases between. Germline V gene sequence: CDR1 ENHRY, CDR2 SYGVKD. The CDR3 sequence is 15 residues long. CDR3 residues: CAISESGDAGTEAFF. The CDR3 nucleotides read TGTGCCATCAGTGAGTCCGGGGACGCGGGCACTGAAGCTTTCTTT.

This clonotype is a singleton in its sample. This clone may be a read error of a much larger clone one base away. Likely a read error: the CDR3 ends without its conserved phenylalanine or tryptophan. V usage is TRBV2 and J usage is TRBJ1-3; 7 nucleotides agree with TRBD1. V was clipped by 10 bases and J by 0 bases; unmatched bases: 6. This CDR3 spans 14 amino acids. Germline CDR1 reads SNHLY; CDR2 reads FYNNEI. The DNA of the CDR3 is TGTGCCACCAACAGGGGAACCTCTGGAAACACCATATATTCT. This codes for CATNRGTSGNTIYS.

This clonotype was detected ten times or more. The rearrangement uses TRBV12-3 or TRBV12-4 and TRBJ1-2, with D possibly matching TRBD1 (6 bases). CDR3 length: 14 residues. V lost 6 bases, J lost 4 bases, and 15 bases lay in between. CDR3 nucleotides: TGTGCCAGCAGAAGGGGGGGGCGACGCTATGGCTACACCTTC. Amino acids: CASRRGGRRYGYTF.

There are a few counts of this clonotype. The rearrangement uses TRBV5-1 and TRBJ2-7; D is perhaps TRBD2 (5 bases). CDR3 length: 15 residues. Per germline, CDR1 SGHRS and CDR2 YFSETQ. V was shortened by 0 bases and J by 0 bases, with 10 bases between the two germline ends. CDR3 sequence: CASSLDSGYSYEQYF. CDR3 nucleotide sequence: TGCGCCAGCAGCTTGGATTCGGGATACTCCTACGAGCAGTACTTC.

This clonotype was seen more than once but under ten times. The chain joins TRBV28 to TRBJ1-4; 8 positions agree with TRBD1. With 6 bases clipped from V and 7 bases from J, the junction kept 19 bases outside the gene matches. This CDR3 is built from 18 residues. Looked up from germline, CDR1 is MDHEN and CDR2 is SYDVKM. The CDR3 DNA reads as TGTGCCAGCAGGTTTCGCCCGGGACAGGCGACGAAGAGTGAAAAACTGTTTTTT. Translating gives CASRFRPGQATKSEKLFF.

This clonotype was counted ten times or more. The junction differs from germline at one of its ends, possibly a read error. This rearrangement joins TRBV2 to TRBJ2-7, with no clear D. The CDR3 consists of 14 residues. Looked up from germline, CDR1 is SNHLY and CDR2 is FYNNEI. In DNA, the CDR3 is TGTGCCAGCAGTGGCCCTGCCCCCTCCCACGAGCAGTACTTC. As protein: CASSGPAPSHEQYF.

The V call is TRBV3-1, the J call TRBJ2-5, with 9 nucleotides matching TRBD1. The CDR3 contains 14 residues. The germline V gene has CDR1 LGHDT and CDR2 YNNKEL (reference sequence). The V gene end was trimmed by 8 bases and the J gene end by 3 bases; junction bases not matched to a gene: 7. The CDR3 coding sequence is TGTGCCAGCTCACCCTGGGACAGGGAAGAGACCCAGTACTTC. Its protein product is CASSPWDREETQYF.

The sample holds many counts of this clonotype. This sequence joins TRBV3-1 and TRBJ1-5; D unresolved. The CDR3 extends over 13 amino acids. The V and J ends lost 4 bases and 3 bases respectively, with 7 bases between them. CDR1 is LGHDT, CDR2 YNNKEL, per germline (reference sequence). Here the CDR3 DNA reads TGTGCCAGCAGCCCCACTCCCAATCAGCCCCAGCATTTT. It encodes CASSPTPNQPQHF.

The CDR3 DNA follows: TGTGCCAGCAGTCCCACCGGGACTAGCGGATACAATGAGCAGTTCTTC. It specifies CASSPTGTSGYNEQFF. The chain carries TRBV7-3 and TRBJ2-1; 11 bases map to TRBD2. This CDR3 contains 16 residues. Trimming at V came to 6 bases and at J to 4 bases, leaving 8 bases not matched to a gene. CDR1 SGHTA and CDR2 FQGTGA come from the germline V gene.

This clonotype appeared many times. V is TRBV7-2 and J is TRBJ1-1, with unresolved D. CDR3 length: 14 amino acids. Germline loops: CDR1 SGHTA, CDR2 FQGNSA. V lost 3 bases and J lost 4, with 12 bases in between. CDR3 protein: CASSLRTRVTEAFF. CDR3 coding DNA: TGTGCCAGCAGCTTGAGAACCCGGGTCACTGAAGCTTTCTTT.

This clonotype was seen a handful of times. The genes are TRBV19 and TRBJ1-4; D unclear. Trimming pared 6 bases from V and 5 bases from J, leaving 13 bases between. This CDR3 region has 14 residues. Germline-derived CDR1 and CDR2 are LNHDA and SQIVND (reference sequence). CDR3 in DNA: TGTGCCAGTAGCGACCTCGGAGGGAATGAAAAACTGTTTTTT. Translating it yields CASSDLGGNEKLFF.

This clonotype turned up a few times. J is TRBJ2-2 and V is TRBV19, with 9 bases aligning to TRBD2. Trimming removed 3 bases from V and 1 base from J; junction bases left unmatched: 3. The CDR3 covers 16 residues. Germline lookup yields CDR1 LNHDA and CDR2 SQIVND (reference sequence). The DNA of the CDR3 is TGTGCCAGTAGTATTCAAGCGGGAGGGAACACCGGGGAGCTGTTTTTT. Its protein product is CASSIQAGGNTGELFF.

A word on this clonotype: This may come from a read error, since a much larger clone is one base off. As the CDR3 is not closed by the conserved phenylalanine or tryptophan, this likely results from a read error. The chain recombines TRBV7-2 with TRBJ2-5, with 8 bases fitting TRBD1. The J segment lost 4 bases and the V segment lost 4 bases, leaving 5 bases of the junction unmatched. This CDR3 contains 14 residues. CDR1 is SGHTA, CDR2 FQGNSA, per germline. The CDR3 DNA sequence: TGTGCCAGCAGCTCCCAAACAGGGGGAGAGACCCAGTACCTC. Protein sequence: CASSSQTGGETQYL.

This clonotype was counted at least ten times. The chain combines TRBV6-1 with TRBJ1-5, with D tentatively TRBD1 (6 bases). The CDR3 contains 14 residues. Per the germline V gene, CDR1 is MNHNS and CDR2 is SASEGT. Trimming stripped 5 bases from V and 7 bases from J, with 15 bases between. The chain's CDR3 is CASSPRQANQPQHF. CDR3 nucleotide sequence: TGTGCCAGCAGTCCTCGACAGGCTAACCAGCCCCAGCATTTT.

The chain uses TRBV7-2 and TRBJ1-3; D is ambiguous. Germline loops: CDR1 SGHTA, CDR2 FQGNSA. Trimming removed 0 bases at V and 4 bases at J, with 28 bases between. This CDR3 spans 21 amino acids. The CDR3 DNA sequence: TGTGCCAGCAGCTTAGCCACAGCCTTACCGTTCTCCCGCGCAGGAGGAAACACCATATATTTT. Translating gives CASSLATALPFSRAGGNTIYF.

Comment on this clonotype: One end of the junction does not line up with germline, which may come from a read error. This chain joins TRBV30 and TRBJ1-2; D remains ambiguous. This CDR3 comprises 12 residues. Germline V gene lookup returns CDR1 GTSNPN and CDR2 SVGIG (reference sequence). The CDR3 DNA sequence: TGTGCCTGGACAGCAGGCCTGGATGGCTACGCCTTC. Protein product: CAWTAGLDGYAF.

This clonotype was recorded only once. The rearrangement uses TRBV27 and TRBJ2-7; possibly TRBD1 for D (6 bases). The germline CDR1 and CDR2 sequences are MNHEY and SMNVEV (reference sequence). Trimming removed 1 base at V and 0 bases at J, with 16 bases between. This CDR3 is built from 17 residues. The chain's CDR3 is CASSLFGVGASSYEQYF. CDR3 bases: TGTGCCAGCAGTTTATTTGGTGTGGGGGCGAGCTCCTACGAGCAGTACTTC.

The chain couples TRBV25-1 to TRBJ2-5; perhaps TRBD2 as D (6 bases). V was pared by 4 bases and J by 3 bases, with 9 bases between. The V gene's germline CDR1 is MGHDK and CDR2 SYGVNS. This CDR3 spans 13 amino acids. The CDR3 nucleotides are TGTGCCAGCAGTGGCCTAGCGAAAGAGACCCAGTACTTC. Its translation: CASSGLAKETQYF.

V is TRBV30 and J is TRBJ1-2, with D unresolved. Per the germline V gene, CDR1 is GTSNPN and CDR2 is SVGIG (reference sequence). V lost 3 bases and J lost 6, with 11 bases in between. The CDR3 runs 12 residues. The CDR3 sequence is CAWRLGDNGYTF. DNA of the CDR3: TGTGCCTGGAGGCTGGGAGATAATGGCTACACCTTC.

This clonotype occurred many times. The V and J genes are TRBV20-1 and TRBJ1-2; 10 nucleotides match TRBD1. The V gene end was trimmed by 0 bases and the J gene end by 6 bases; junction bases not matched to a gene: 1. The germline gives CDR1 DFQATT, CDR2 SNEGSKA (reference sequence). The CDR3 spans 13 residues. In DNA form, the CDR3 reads TGCAGTGCTAGAGACGGACAGGGGGATGGCTACACCTTC. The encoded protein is CSARDGQGDGYTF.

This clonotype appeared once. CDR3 DNA: TGTGCCAGCAGACGCCTAGGGGGCTCCCCCGCTAACTATGGCTACACCTTC. Protein product: CASRRLGGSPANYGYTF. V usage is TRBV12-3 or TRBV12-4 and J usage is TRBJ1-2; 7 nucleotides align to TRBD1. V lost 6 bases and J lost 0; bases outside the gene matches: 13. The CDR3 is made up of 17 amino acids.

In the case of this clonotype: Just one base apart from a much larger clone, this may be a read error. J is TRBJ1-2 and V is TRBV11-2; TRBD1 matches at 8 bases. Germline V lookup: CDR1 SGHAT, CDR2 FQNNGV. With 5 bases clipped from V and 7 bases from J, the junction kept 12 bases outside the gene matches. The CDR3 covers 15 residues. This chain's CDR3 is CASSPHLDRESGYTF. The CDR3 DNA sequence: TGTGCCAGCAGCCCGCACCTGGACAGGGAGAGTGGCTACACCTTC.

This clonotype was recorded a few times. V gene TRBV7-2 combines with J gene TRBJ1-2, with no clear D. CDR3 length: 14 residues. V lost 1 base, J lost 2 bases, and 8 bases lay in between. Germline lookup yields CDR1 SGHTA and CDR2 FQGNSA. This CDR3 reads CASSLEAVNYGYTF. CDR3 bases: TGTGCCAGCAGCTTAGAGGCGGTAAACTATGGCTACACCTTC.

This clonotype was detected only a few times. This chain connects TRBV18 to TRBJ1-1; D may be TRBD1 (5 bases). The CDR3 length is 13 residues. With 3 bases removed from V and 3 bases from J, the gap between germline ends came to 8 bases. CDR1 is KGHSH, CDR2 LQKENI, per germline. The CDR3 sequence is CASSPLGDTEAFF. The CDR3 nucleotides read TGTGCCAGCTCACCTCTAGGGGACACTGAAGCTTTCTTT.

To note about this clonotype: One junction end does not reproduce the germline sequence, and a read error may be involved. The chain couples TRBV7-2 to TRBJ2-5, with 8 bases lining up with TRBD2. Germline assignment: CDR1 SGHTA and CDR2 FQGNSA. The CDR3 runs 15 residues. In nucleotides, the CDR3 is TGTGCCAGCAGCTTACAAGCGGGGGCCCAAGAGACCCGGTACTTC. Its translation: CASSLQAGAQETRYF.